Sequencing of this T cell receptor (beta chain) was carried out in a study of cytomegalovirus exposure and HLA in healthy donors. The study's findings and limits: Among TCR beta chains, those listed as cytomegalovirus-associated numbered about 160.

Only in-frame clones appear in the TCRdb table, and some are missing; sequencing was by immunoSEQ multiplex PCR. The data contain 50,000 to 70,000 clones, 95% of them singletons. Concerning this clone: Antigen: not known.

Germline values: CDR1 SGDLS, CDR2 YYNGEE. Trimming left V 3 bases short and J 2 bases short, with 7 bases between. The CDR3 spans 13 residues. Sequencing input: PBMCs. This TCR was sampled from a woman in her late teens or twenties in good health and CMV-seropositive. V and J are TRBV9 and TRBJ2-3; D perhaps matches TRBD1 (5 bases). The CDR3 DNA follows: TGTGCCAGCAGCGAGACAGTCACAGATACGCAGTATTTT. Translation gives CASSETVTDTQYF.